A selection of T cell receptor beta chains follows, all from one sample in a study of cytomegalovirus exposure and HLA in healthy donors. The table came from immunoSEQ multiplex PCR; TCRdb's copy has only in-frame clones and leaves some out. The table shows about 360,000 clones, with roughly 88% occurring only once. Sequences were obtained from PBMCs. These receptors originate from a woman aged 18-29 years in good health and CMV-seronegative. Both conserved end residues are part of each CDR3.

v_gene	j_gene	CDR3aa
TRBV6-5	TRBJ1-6	CASGQTQGRVPLHF
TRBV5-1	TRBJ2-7	CASSRNTARGAQYF
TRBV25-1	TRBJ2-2	CASEAANTGELFF
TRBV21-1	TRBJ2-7	CASSPGEQYF
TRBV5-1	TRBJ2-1	CASSDPGLAGGLAYNEQFF
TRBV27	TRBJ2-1	CASSSGQGVNEQFF
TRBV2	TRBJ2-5	CASRQGGETQYF
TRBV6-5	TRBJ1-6	CASSYRQGGNSPLHF
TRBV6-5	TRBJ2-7	CASKAANSYEQYF
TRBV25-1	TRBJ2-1	CASRGTGGSSYNEQFF
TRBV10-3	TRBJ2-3	CALSGRGADTQYF
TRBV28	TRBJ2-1	CASSPSPSGYNEQFF
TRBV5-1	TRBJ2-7	CASSFITGGPYEQYF
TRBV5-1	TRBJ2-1	CASSGLPGVSYNEQFF
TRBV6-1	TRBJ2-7	CASSEDRSPGYEQYF
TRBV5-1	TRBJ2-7	CASSPMTSGGYRSYEQYF
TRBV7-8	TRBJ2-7	CASSLTSGEQYF
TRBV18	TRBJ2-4	CASSVRTGNGKNIQYF